The clone carrying this T cell receptor beta chain was seen only once. Its specificity is unknown. The sample originates from a study of PD-1 blockade in classical Hodgkin lymphoma. J lost 5 bases, V lost 4 bases, and 8 bases had no gene match. Germline values: CDR1 MNHNY, CDR2 SVGAGI (reference sequence). The CDR3 spans 14 residues. Findings and limits, study-wide: Undefined causes, possibly disease activity or prior therapy, underlie the repertoire differences. Reported findings placed baseline TCR diversity lower in newly diagnosed patients (compared with healthy donors). Among the patients, those starting nivolumab under 1 year after ASCT were excluded.

There was relapse after autologous stem cell transplantation in every patient, and there was variation in brentuximab vedotin exposure. Sequencing used immunoSEQ multiplex PCR; TCRdb keeps in-frame clones, though not all of them. This table holds roughly 62,000 clones, approximately 89% found once. The V call is TRBV6-6, the J call TRBJ2-7; 7 bases map to TRBD1. The source was peripheral blood mononuclear cells (PBMCs), collected at baseline. The TCR sequence derives from a human donor with classical Hodgkin lymphoma. The CDR3 nucleotides read TGTGCCAGCAGTTTACAGGGGTCTATGGACGAGCAGTACTTC. It is translated as CASSLQGSMDEQYF.